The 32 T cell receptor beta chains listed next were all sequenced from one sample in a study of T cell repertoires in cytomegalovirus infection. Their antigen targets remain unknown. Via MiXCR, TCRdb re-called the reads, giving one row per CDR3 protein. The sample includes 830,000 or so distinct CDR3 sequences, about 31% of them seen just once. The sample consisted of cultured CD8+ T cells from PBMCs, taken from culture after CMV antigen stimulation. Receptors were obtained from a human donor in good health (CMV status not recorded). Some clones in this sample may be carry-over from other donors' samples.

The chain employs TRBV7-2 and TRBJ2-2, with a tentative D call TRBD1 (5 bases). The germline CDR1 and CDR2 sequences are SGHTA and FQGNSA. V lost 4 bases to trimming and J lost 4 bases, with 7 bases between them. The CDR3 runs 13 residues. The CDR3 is CASSSRVTGELFF. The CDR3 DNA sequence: TGTGCCAGCAGCTCCAGGGTCACCGGGGAGCTGTTTTTT.

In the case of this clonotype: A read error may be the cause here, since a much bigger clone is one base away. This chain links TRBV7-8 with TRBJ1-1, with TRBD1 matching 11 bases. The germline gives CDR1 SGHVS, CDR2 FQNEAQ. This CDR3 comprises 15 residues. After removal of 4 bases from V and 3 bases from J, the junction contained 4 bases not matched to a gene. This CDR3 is CASSSPGQGDTEAFF. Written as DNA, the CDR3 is TGTGCCAGCAGCTCCCCGGGACAGGGGGACACTGAAGCTTTCTTT.

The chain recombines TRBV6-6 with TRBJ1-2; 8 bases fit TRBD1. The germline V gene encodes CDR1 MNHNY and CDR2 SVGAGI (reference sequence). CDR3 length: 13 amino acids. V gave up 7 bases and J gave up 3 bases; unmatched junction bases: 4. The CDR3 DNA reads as TGTGCCAGCATTGGACAGGGCTACTATGGCTACACCTTC. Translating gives CASIGQGYYGYTF.

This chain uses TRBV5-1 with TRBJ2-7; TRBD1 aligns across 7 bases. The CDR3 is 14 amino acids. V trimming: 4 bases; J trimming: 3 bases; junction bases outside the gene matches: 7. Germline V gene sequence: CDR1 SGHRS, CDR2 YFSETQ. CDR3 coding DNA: TGCGCCAGCAGCACTCTGCCAGGGGGCTACGAGCAGTACGTC. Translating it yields CASSTLPGGYEQYV.

The chain's CDR3 is CASSTGRRGPYNEQFF. As DNA, the CDR3 is TGTGCCAGCAGCACTGGCCGCCGGGGCCCCTACAATGAGCAGTTCTTC. The J gene is TRBJ2-1, the V gene TRBV7-9; D might be TRBD1 or TRBD2, each matching 5 bases. The CDR3 has 16 residues. V was pared by 5 bases and J by 2 bases, with 16 bases between. Germline loops: CDR1 SEHNR, CDR2 FQNEAQ (reference sequence).

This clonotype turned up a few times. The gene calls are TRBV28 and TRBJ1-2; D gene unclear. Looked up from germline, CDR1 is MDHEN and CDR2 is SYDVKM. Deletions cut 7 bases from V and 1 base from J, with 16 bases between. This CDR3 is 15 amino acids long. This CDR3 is CASTLGSGGNYGYTF. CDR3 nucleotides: TGTGCCAGCACCCTAGGCTCAGGTGGTAACTATGGCTACACCTTC.

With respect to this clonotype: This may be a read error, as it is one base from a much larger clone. CDR3 region: CASNSRTSGNSYNEQFF. The CDR3 DNA follows: TGTGCCAGCAACTCAAGGACTAGCGGGAACTCCTACAATGAGCAGTTCTTC. The gene calls are TRBV7-2 and TRBJ2-1; 12 nucleotides align to TRBD2. The germline gives CDR1 SGHTA, CDR2 FQGNSA. The V gene end was trimmed by 7 bases and the J gene end by 0 bases; junction bases not matched to a gene: 7. This CDR3 spans 17 amino acids.

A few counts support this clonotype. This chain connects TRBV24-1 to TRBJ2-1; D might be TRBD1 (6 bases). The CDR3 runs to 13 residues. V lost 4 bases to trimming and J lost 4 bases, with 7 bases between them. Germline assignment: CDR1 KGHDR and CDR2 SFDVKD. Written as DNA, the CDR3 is TGTGCCACCAGTGAAGGGACATACAATGAGCAGTTCTTC. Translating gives CATSEGTYNEQFF.

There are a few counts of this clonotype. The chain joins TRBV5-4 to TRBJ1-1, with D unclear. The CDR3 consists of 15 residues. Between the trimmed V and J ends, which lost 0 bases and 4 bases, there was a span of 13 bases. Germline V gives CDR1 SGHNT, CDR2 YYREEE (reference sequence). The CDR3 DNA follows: TGTGCCAGCAGCTTGGGAGAGTGGGGAAGCACTGAAGCTTTCTTT. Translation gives CASSLGEWGSTEAFF. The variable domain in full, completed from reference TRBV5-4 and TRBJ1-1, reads ETGVTQSPTHLIKTRGQQVTLRCSSQSGHNTVSWYQQALGQGPQFIFQYYREEENGRGNFPPRFSGLQFPNYSSELNVNALELDDSALYLCASSLGEWGSTEAFFGQGTRLTVV.

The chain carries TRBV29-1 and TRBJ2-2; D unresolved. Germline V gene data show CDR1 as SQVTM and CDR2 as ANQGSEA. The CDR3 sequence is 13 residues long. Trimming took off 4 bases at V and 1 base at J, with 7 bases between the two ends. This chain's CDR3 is CSVVSGNTGELFF. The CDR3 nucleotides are TGCAGCGTTGTGTCGGGGAACACCGGGGAGCTGTTTTTT.

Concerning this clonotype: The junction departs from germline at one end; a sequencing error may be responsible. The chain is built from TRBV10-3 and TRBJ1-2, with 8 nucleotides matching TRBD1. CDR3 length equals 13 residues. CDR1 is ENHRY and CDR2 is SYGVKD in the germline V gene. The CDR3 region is CALRTGTTYGYTF. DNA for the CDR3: TGTGCCCTCAGGACAGGGACGACCTATGGCTACACCTTC.

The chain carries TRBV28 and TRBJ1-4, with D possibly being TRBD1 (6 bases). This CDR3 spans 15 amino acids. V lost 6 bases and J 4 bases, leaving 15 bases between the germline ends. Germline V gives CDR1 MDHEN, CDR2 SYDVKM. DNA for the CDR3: TGTGCCAGCAGCACCTCAGGGGCTCTTAATGAAAAACTGTTTTTT. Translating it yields CASSTSGALNEKLFF. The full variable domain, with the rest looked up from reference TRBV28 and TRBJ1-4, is DVKVTQSSRYLVKRTGEKVFLECVQDMDHENMFWYRQDPGLGLRLIYFSYDVKMKEKGDIPEGYSVSREKKERFSLILESASTNQTSMYLCASSTSGALNEKLFFGSGTQLSVL.

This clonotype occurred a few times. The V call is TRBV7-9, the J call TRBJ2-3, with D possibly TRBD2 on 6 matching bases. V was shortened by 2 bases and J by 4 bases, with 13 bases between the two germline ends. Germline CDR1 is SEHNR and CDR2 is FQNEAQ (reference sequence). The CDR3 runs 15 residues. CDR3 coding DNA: TGTGCCAGCAGCTTACTAGGAGGGGTGGCAGATACGCAGTATTTT. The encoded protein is CASSLLGGVADTQYF.

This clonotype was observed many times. The CDR3 protein is CASSEGRWGNTEAFF. The CDR3 DNA is TGTGCCAGCAGTGAGGGGAGGTGGGGTAACACTGAAGCTTTCTTT. V and J are TRBV6-1 and TRBJ1-1; D gene ambiguous. Per the germline V gene, CDR1 is MNHNS and CDR2 is SASEGT. The CDR3 sequence is 15 residues long. V lost 3 bases and J 2 bases, leaving 13 bases between the germline ends.

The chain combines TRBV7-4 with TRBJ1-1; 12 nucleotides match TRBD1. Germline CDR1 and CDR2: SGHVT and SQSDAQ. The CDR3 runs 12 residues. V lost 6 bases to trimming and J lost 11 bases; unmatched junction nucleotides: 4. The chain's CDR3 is CASRGQGAYAFF. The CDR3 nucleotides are TGTGCCAGCAGGGGACAGGGGGCTTATGCTTTCTTT.

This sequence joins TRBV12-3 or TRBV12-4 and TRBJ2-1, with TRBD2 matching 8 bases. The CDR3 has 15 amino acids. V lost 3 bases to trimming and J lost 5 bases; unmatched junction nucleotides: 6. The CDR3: CASSFRGGPDNEQFF. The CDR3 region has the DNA TGTGCCAGCAGTTTCCGGGGGGGGCCGGACAATGAGCAGTTCTTC.

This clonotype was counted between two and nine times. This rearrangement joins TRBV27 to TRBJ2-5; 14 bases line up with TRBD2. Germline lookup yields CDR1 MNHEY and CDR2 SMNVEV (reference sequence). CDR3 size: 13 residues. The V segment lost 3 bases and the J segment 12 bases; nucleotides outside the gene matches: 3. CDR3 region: CASSLGLAGAEYF. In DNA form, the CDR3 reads TGTGCCAGCAGTTTGGGACTAGCGGGGGCGGAGTACTTC.

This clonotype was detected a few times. CDR3 residues: CASSLAASGGLSSTDTQYF. CDR3 DNA sequence: TGTGCCAGCAGCTTGGCGGCCAGCGGGGGGCTTTCTAGCACAGATACGCAGTATTTT. J is TRBJ2-3 and V is TRBV5-4; 9 nucleotides match TRBD2. V dropped 0 bases and J dropped 0; count of bases not matched to a gene: 11. CDR3 length: 19 amino acids. CDR1 and CDR2 (germline): SGHNT, YYREEE (reference sequence).

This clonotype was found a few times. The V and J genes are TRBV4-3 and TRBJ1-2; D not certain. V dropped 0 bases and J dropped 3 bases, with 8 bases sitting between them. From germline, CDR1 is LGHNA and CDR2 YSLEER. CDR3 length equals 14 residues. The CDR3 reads CASSQDLEDYGYTF. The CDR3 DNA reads TGCGCCAGCAGCCAAGATTTAGAAGACTATGGCTACACCTTC.

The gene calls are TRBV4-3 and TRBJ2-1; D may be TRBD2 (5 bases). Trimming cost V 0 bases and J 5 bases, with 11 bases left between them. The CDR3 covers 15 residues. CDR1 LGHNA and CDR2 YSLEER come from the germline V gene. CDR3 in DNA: TGCGCCAGCAGCCAAGATAAATCCGGGAACAATGAGCAGTTCTTC. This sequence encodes CASSQDKSGNNEQFF.

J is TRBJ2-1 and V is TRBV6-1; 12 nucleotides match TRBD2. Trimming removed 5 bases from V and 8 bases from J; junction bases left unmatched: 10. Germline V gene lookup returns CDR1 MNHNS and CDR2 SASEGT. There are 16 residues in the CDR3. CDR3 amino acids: CASSYGLAGPGDEQFF. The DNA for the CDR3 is TGTGCCAGCAGTTACGGACTAGCGGGGCCAGGGGATGAGCAGTTCTTC.

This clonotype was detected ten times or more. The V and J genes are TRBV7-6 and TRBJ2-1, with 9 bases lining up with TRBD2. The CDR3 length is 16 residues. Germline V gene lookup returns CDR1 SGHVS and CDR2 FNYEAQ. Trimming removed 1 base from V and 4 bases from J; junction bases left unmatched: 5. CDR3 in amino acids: CASSLEASGGYNEQFF. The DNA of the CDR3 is TGTGCCAGCAGCTTAGAAGCGAGCGGGGGGTACAATGAGCAGTTCTTC.

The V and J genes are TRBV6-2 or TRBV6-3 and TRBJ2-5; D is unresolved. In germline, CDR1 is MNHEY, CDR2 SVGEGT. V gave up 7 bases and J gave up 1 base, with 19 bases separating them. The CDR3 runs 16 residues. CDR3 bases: TGTGCCAGCACCCAAATTACCGGGTTTTTCCAAGAGACCCAGTACTTC. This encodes CASTQITGFFQETQYF.

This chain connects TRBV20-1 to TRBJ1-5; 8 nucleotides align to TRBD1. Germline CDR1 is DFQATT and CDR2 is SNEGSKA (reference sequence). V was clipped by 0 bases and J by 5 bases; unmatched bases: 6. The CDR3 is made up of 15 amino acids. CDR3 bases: TGCAGTGCTAGAGATCTGGCAGGGGGCTATCAGCCCCAGCATTTT. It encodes CSARDLAGGYQPQHF.

The CDR3 spells CASSLNAGEQFF. The DNA for the CDR3 is TGTGCCAGCAGCCTCAACGCCGGGGAGCAGTTCTTC. The V and J genes are TRBV6-5 and TRBJ2-1; D unresolved. CDR3 size: 12 residues. The V and J ends lost 6 bases and 10 bases respectively, with 13 bases between them. Germline V lookup: CDR1 MNHEY, CDR2 SVGAGI.

The CDR3 reads CASSFRGARTDTQYF. The CDR3 nucleotides read TGTGCCAGCAGCTTCAGGGGGGCCCGAACAGATACGCAGTATTTT. The chain combines TRBV27 with TRBJ2-3; maybe TRBD1 (7 bases). In germline, CDR1 is MNHEY, CDR2 SMNVEV (reference sequence). The CDR3 spans 15 residues. V lost 6 bases and J lost 3, with 16 bases in between.

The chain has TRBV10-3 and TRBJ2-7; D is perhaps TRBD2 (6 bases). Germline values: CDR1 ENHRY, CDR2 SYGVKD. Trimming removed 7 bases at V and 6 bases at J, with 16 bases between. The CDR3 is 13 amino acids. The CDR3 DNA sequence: TGTGCCATCAAAGGAGGGGTGAGGGGCGAGCAGTACTTC. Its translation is CAIKGGVRGEQYF.

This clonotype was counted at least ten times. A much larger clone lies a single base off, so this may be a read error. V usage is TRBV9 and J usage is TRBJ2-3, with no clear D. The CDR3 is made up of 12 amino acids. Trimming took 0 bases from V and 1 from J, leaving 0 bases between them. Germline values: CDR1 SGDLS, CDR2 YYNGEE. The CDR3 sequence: CASSVGTDTQYF. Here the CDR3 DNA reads TGTGCCAGCAGCGTAGGCACAGATACGCAGTATTTT.

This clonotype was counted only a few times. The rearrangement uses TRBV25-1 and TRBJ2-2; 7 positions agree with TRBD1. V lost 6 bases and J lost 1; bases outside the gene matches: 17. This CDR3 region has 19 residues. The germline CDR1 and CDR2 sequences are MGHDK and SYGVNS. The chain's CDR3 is CASSLLTRDRRKNTGELFF. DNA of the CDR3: TGTGCCAGCAGCTTACTAACCAGGGACAGAAGAAAGAACACCGGGGAGCTGTTTTTT.

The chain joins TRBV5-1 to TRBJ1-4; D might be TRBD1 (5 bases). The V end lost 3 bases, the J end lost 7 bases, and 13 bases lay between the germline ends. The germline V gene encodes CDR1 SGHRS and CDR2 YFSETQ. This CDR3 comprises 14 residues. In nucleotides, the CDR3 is TGCGCCAGCAGCTCTCGGGGCGCGTTTGAAAAACTGTTTTTT. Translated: CASSSRGAFEKLFF.

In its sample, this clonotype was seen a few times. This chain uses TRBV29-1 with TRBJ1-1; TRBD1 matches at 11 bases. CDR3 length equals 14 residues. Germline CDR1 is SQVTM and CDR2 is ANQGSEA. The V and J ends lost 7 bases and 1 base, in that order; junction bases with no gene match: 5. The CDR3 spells CSAWTGGGNTEAFF. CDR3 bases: TGCAGCGCTTGGACAGGGGGCGGGAACACTGAAGCTTTCTTT.

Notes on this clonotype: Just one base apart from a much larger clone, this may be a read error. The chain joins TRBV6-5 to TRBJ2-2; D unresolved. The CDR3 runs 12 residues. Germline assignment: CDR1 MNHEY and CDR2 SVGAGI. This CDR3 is CASSYNSGELFF. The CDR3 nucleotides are TGTGCCAGCAGTTACAACAGCGGGGAGCTGTTTTTT.